What follows are 6 T cell receptor beta chains derived from one specimen sequenced in a study of blood T cells in healthy people across ages. For the second PCR, which ran for about 6 to 11 cycles, a sample-barcoded 5' primer and a J-beta primer mix were used. One entry per CDR3 protein results from TCRdb running MiXCR on the 5' RACE reads. Among about a million distinct CDR3 sequences, 30% to 40% were seen once, and the ten largest hold approximately 14%. Material for sequencing was blood. The receptors were gathered from a man aged 18 to 35 in good health.

The chain recombines TRBV20-1 with TRBJ1-2; 7 bases are shared with TRBD1. CDR1 is DFQATT and CDR2 is SNEGSKA in the germline V gene (reference sequence). The CDR3 extends over 14 amino acids. V was clipped by 1 base and J by 7 bases; unmatched bases: 9. The chain's CDR3 is CSARVTGVWGGYTF. CDR3 DNA sequence: TGCAGTGCTAGAGTTACAGGGGTATGGGGTGGCTACACCTTC.

This clonotype was seen more than once but under ten times. This chain joins TRBV20-1 and TRBJ2-3; 9 bases are shared with TRBD1. The CDR3 consists of 16 residues. The junction had 11 bases not matched to a gene; V was cut back by 4 bases and J by 3 bases. From germline, CDR1 is DFQATT and CDR2 SNEGSKA (reference sequence). Here the CDR3 DNA reads TGCAGTGCTACACCGCCCGGGGACAGGGTAACAGATACGCAGTATTTT. Its protein is CSATPPGDRVTDTQYF.

The chain is built from TRBV9 and TRBJ1-4, with D perhaps TRBD1 (6 bases). Per the germline V gene, CDR1 is SGDLS and CDR2 is YYNGEE. The CDR3 is made up of 15 amino acids. The V and J ends lost 0 bases and 8 bases respectively, with 14 bases between them. The chain's CDR3 is CASSVGGGQGEKLFF. CDR3 bases: TGTGCCAGCAGCGTAGGAGGGGGGCAAGGGGAAAAACTGTTTTTT.

The V call is TRBV7-2, the J call TRBJ1-1, with a weak D call TRBD1 (5 bases). Germline CDR1 SGHTA, CDR2 FQGNSA. V lost 5 bases and J 2 bases, leaving 12 bases between the germline ends. The CDR3 has 14 residues. The CDR3 sequence: CASSGRGANTEAFF. The CDR3 nucleotides read TGTGCCAGCAGCGGCCGAGGGGCTAACACTGAAGCTTTCTTT.

J is TRBJ2-3 and V is TRBV20-1; 7 bases align to TRBD1. Germline values: CDR1 DFQATT, CDR2 SNEGSKA (reference sequence). The CDR3 is 14 residues long. Losses at the gene ends were 5 bases for V and 6 bases for J; bases not matched to a gene: 11. CDR3 amino acids: CSAPWGQSMDTQYF. CDR3 sequence (DNA): TGCAGTGCTCCATGGGGACAGAGCATGGATACGCAGTATTTT.

The V call is TRBV24-1, the J call TRBJ1-5; D gene unclear. Trimming took 6 bases from V and 2 from J, leaving 7 bases between them. Germline values: CDR1 KGHDR, CDR2 SFDVKD. This CDR3 spans 13 amino acids. The CDR3 protein is CATSRWGNQPQHF. DNA for the CDR3: TGTGCCACCAGTCGGTGGGGCAATCAGCCCCAGCATTTT.